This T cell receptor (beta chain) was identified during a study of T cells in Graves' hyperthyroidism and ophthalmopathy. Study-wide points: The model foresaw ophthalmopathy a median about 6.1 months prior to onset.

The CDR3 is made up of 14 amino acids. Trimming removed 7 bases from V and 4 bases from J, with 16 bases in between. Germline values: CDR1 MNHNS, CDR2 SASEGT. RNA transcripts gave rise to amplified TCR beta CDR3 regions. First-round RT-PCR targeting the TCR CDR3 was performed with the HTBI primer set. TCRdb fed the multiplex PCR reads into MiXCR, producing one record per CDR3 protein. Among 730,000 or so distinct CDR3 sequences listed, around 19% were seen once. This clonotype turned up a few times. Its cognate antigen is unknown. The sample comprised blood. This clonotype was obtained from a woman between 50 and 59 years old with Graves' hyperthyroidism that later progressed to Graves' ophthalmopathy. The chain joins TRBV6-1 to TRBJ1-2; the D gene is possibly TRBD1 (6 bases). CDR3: CASNLETGPYGYTF. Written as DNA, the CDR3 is TGTGCCAGCAATCTAGAGACAGGTCCCTATGGCTACACCTTC.